The rows below give T cell receptor beta chains drawn from one sample of a study of blood T cells in healthy people across ages. TCRdb re-analysed the 5' RACE reads in MiXCR, keeping a single row per CDR3 protein. The table includes 700,000 to 800,000 distinct CDR3 sequences, roughly 44% detected once. Sequenced input: blood. The receptors stem from a woman aged 55-69 years in good health. The CDR3 runs from the conserved cysteine through the conserved F or W. Fields, in order: CDR3 protein, CDR3 DNA, V gene, J gene, clone size, D gene. A D gene is named only where the DNA matches it firmly. Clone size is given for some rows only: seen once, a few or many times, or a class if the clone is expanded.

CDR3: CASSFFRAQETQYF
DNA: TGCGCCAGCAGCTTTTTCAGGGCTCAAGAGACCCAGTACTTC
V: TRBV5-1
J: TRBJ2-5
size: NA
D: NA

CDR3: CASSQDRAGSYEQYF
DNA: TGCGCCAGCAGCCAAGATAGGGCGGGCTCCTACGAGCAGTACTTC
V: TRBV4-3
J: TRBJ2-7
size: NA
D: NA

CDR3: CASSPGTGGQEKLFF
DNA: TGCGCCAGCAGCCCCGGGACAGGGGGACAGGAAAAACTGTTTTTT
V: TRBV10-2
J: TRBJ1-4
size: NA
D: TRBD1

CDR3: CSVSQSADQPRHF
DNA: TGCAGCGTGTCACAGTCAGCCGATCAGCCCCGGCATTTT
V: TRBV29-1
J: TRBJ1-5
size: NA
D: NA

CDR3: CASRTGVDEQYF
DNA: TGTGCCAGCAGAACAGGGGTCGACGAGCAGTACTTC
V: TRBV28
J: TRBJ2-7
size: NA
D: TRBD1

CDR3: CSVPAVADSSYNEQFF
DNA: TGCAGCGTTCCCGCGGTAGCAGATAGCTCCTACAATGAGCAGTTCTTC
V: TRBV29-1
J: TRBJ2-1
size: many
D: NA

CDR3: CASSRALGTEAFF
DNA: TGTGCCAGCAGCCGAGCGCTGGGCACTGAAGCTTTCTTT
V: TRBV3-1
J: TRBJ1-1
size: NA
D: NA

CDR3: CSVVAGDLHTQYF
DNA: TGCAGCGTTGTAGCGGGAGACTTACATACGCAGTATTTT
V: TRBV29-1
J: TRBJ2-3
size: many
D: TRBD2

CDR3: CASSEAVGQGYHGYTF
DNA: TGTGCCAGCAGTGAAGCTGTGGGGCAGGGCTATCATGGCTACACCTTC
V: TRBV2
J: TRBJ1-2
size: NA
D: NA

CDR3: CASSPTTGSYNEQFF
DNA: TGTGCCAGCAGCCCCACAACAGGCTCCTACAATGAGCAGTTCTTC
V: TRBV4-2
J: TRBJ2-1
size: many
D: NA

CDR3: CASSPTRTGGVNTF
DNA: TGTGCCAGCAGCCCGACAAGGACAGGGGGGGTTAACACCTTC
V: TRBV7-9
J: TRBJ1-2
size: NA
D: TRBD1

CDR3: CASSEYAGVIRGYTF
DNA: TGTGCCAGCAGTGAGTACGCGGGGGTAATACGTGGCTACACCTTC
V: TRBV25-1
J: TRBJ1-2
size: few
D: NA

CDR3: CASSFAGSDTQYF
DNA: TGTGCCAGCAGCTTTGCGGGCTCAGATACGCAGTATTTT
V: TRBV7-2
J: TRBJ2-3
size: NA
D: NA

CDR3: CASSPLPGTSLGDEQFF
DNA: TGTGCCAGTAGTCCTCTACCGGGAACCTCCCTTGGCGATGAGCAGTTCTTC
V: TRBV19
J: TRBJ2-1
size: NA
D: NA

CDR3: CAWTSTPTGELFF
DNA: TGTGCCTGGACCTCAACCCCGACCGGGGAGCTGTTTTTT
V: TRBV30
J: TRBJ2-2
size: NA
D: NA

CDR3: CASSLQLAGSEQYF
DNA: TGTGCCAGCAGTTTACAACTAGCGGGGTCCGAGCAGTACTTC
V: TRBV28
J: TRBJ2-7
size: NA
D: TRBD2

CDR3: CSALPDRSSYNEQYF
DNA: TGCAGTGCTTTGCCCGACAGGAGCTCCTACAATGAGCAGTACTTC
V: TRBV20-1
J: TRBJ2-7
size: NA
D: NA

CDR3: CASSLPPGGVHQPQHF
DNA: TGTGCCAGCAGTTTACCACCGGGGGGGGTCCATCAGCCCCAGCATTTT
V: TRBV12-3/TRBV12-4
J: TRBJ1-5
size: few
D: NA

CDR3: CASSPRQGSDTQYF
DNA: TGTGCCAGCAGCCCACGACAGGGGTCAGATACGCAGTATTTT
V: TRBV7-3
J: TRBJ2-3
size: NA
D: TRBD1

CDR3: CAISEQGNNEKLFF
DNA: TGTGCCATCAGCGAACAGGGGAATAATGAAAAACTGTTTTTT
V: TRBV10-3
J: TRBJ1-4
size: once
D: TRBD1

CDR3: CASSACTGTDSSYEQYF
DNA: TGTGCCAGCAGTGCATGCACCGGGACAGACAGCTCCTACGAGCAGTACTTC
V: TRBV6-1
J: TRBJ2-7
size: NA
D: TRBD1

CDR3: CSVEFGERNEQFF
DNA: TGCAGCGTTGAATTTGGGGAGAGAAATGAGCAGTTCTTC
V: TRBV29-1
J: TRBJ2-1
size: NA
D: NA

CDR3: CAISRDRMGYNEQFF
DNA: TGTGCCATCAGCCGGGACAGGATGGGCTACAATGAGCAGTTCTTC
V: TRBV10-3
J: TRBJ2-1
size: few
D: TRBD1

CDR3: CASSLPAGLGEQYF
DNA: TGTGCCAGCAGTTTACCAGCGGGCTTAGGCGAGCAGTACTTC
V: TRBV28
J: TRBJ2-7
size: few
D: NA

CDR3: CASRGDRTTGANVLTF
DNA: TGTGCCAGCAGGGGGGACAGGACCACTGGGGCCAACGTCCTGACTTTC
V: TRBV6-2/TRBV6-3
J: TRBJ2-6
size: NA
D: TRBD1

CDR3: CASSQDGIAGGQDTQYF
DNA: TGCGCCAGCAGCCAAGATGGAATAGCGGGGGGGCAAGATACGCAGTATTTT
V: TRBV4-1
J: TRBJ2-3
size: NA
D: TRBD2